This T cell receptor beta chain was recorded in a study of radiotherapy plus CTLA-4 blockade in lung cancer. This clone was recorded a few times. CDR1 is SQVTM and CDR2 is ANQGSEA in the germline V gene. The CDR3 is 11 amino acids. V was pared by 4 bases and J by 8 bases, with 3 bases of the junction left unmatched. Sequencing was performed with immunoSEQ multiplex PCR; in TCRdb, only in-frame clones are kept and a portion is missing. The sample holds roughly 80,000 clones, just under 75% seen once. The rearrangement uses TRBV29-1 and TRBJ1-2, with 8 bases aligning to TRBD1. This receptor was obtained from a human donor with non-small cell lung cancer whose response to radiotherapy plus ipilimumab could not be evaluated. The specimen was peripheral blood, collected from a patient treated with radiotherapy plus ipilimumab. CDR3 nucleotides: TGCAGCGTTGGGACAGGGAGAGGCTACACCTTC. It codes for CSVGTGRGYTF. The full variable domain, completed using reference TRBV29-1 and TRBJ1-2, is SAVISQKPSRDICQRGTSLTIQCQVDSQVTMMFWYRQQPGQSLTLIATANQGSEATYESGFVIDKFPISRPNLTFSTLTVSNMSPEDSSIYLCSVGTGRGYTFGSGTRLTVV.